These 3 T cell receptor beta chains were all obtained from the same sample, sequenced in a study of T cells after yellow fever vaccination. TCRdb redid the calling of the 5' RACE reads with MiXCR, one entry per CDR3 protein. Counted here are approximately 550,000 distinct CDR3 sequences, under 25% occurring once; the ten biggest clones make up approximately 14%. The sequenced sample was PBMCs, obtained 15 days after the yellow fever booster vaccination. These receptors were obtained from a man aged 30-40 years who received the YFV17D yellow fever vaccine.

The chain carries TRBV20-1 and TRBJ2-3; weak D call: TRBD1 (5 bases). The CDR3 has 15 amino acids. V lost 4 bases and J lost 0, with 14 bases in between. CDR1 DFQATT and CDR2 SNEGSKA come from the germline V gene (reference sequence). The CDR3, as DNA: TGCAGTGCTAACTCAGGGTCGGAGAGCACAGATACGCAGTATTTT. Protein: CSANSGSESTDTQYF.

This clonotype showed up just once. The V and J genes are TRBV27 and TRBJ2-3, with D tentatively TRBD1 (6 bases). Germline CDR1 MNHEY, CDR2 SMNVEV (reference sequence). CDR3 length equals 17 residues. As DNA, the CDR3 is TGTCCCCCCCGCCCGCGCAGGGGAGTATCTAGCACAGATACGCAGTATTTT. Translation: CPPRPRRGVSSTDTQYF.

This chain connects TRBV12-3 or TRBV12-4 to TRBJ2-1, with a weak D call TRBD1 (5 bases). V was cut by 7 bases and J by 9 bases, with 13 bases left in between. CDR3 size: 12 residues. The chain's CDR3 is CASNWGPGEQFF. CDR3 in DNA: TGTGCCAGCAATTGGGGCCCCGGTGAGCAGTTCTTC.